The sequence of this TCR beta chain was determined in a study of T cells after yellow fever vaccination. Study as a whole: Preparation of fractions with low cell numbers was performed using SMART-Seq v4 Ultra Low Input. Findings of the study overall: Booster samples showed a return of most primary-vaccination clones (roughly 96% CD4, approximately 88% CD8). Among all clonotypes, a small share was observed in both CD4 and CD8 compartments.

UMIs were added to TCR cDNA along with a universal primer site when it was made by 5'RACE template switching. TCRdb redid the calling of the 5' RACE reads with MiXCR, one entry per CDR3 protein. The table includes 250,000 to 350,000 distinct CDR3 sequences, approximately 4.5% detected once. Per the germline V gene, CDR1 is DFQATT and CDR2 is SNEGSKA (reference sequence). CDR3 length: 13 residues. Trimming took 3 bases from V and 8 from J; bases not matched to a gene: 4. This clonotype was seen a handful of times. The antigen remains unidentified. The rearrangement links TRBV20-1 to TRBJ1-6, with 7 nucleotides matching TRBD1. The clonotype comes from a man between 18 and 35 years old who received the YFV17D yellow fever vaccine. The starting material was PBMCs, obtained 15 days after the yellow fever booster vaccination. CDR3 DNA sequence: TGCAGTGCTAGCGAGGACAGGTATTCACCCCTCCACTTT. This gives the protein CSASEDRYSPLHF.